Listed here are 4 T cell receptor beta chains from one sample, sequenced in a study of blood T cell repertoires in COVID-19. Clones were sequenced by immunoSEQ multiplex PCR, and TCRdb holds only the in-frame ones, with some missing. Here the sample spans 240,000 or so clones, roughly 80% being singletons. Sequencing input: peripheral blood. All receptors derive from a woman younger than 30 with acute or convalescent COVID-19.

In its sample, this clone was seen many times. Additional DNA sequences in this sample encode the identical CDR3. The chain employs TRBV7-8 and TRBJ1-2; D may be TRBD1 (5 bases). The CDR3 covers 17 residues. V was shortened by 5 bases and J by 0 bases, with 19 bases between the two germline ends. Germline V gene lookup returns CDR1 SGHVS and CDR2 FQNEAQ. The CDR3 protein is CASSPGGGGSSNYGYTF. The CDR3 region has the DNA TGTGCCAGCAGCCCGGGTGGGGGAGGGTCCTCTAACTATGGCTACACCTTC. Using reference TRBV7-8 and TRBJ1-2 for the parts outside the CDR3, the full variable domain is GAGVSQSPRYKVAKRGQDVALRCDPISGHVSLFWYQQALGQGPEFLTYFQNEAQLDKSGLPSDRFFAERPEGSVSTLKIQRTQQEDSAVYLCASSPGGGGSSNYGYTFGSGTRLTVV.

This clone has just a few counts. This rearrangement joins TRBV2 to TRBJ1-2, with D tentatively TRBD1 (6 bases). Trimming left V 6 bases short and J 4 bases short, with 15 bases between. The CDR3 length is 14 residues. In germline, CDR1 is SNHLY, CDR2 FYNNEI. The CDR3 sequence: CASSRLQGTYGYTF. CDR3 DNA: TGTGCCAGCAGCCGATTACAGGGAACCTATGGCTACACCTTC.

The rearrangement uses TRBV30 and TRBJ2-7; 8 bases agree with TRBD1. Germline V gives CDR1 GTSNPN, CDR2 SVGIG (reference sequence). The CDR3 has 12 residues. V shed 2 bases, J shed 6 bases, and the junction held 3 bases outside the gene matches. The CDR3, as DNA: TGTGCCTGGAGTCCTGGACAGGGCGAGCAGTACTTC. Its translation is CAWSPGQGEQYF.

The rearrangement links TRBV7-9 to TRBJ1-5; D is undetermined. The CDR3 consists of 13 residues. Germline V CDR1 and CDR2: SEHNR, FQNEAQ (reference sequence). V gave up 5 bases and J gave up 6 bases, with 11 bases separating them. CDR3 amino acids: CASSRGLSQPQHF. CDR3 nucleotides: TGTGCCAGCAGCAGAGGGTTAAGTCAGCCCCAGCATTTT.